The 31 T cell receptor beta chains below all came from one sample that was sequenced in a study of long-term antiretroviral therapy in people with HIV. It was version v3.0 of the immunoSEQ assay that was run at survey level. TCRdb's table, derived via immunoSEQ multiplex PCR, lists solely in-frame clones and lacks some. The sample includes around 20,000 clones, 75% to 85% of them seen just once. This specimen consisted of unsorted PBMCs, obtained at the start of antiretroviral therapy, before treatment. Every receptor here comes from a man in his late teens or twenties with HIV.

This chain links TRBV15 with TRBJ1-2; the match to TRBD1 covers 8 bases. CDR1 is LNHNV and CDR2 is YYDKDF in the germline V gene (reference sequence). Trimming took 1 base from V and 4 from J; bases not matched to a gene: 5. This CDR3 is 15 amino acids long. This chain's CDR3 is CATSRAGQGPYGYTF. The CDR3 DNA follows: TGTGCCACCAGCAGAGCAGGACAGGGACCCTATGGCTACACCTTC.

This rearrangement joins TRBV21-1 to TRBJ2-7; the listed D gene, TRBD2, was not tested against the DNA. TRBV21-1 is a documented pseudogene. The CDR3 is made up of 20 amino acids. CDR3 in DNA: TGTGCCAGCAGCGGACAACCGGGACTAGGAATAGTCTACTCCGTTTACGAGCAGTACTTC. This sequence encodes CASSGQPGLGIVYSVYEQYF.

This chain joins TRBV4-3 and TRBJ2-1; the D is unclear. The CDR3 covers 14 residues. Germline assignment: CDR1 LGHNA and CDR2 YSLEER. V was trimmed by 0 bases and J by 4 bases, leaving 7 bases between them. The CDR3 region has the DNA TGCGCCAGCAGCCAAGATCTTAGATACAATGAGCAGTTCTTC. Its protein is CASSQDLRYNEQFF.

This rearrangement joins TRBV7-9 to TRBJ1-2; 9 positions match TRBD1. V lost 4 bases, J lost 1 base, and 7 bases stayed unmatched. The CDR3 is 16 residues long. In germline, CDR1 is SEHNR, CDR2 FQNEAQ (reference sequence). CDR3: CASSSPTGGSNYGYTF. The CDR3 DNA reads TGTGCCAGCAGCTCTCCGACAGGGGGAAGTAACTATGGCTACACCTTC.

The chain is built from TRBV5-6 and TRBJ2-1; 8 positions agree with TRBD1. Germline-derived CDR1 and CDR2 are SGHDT and YYEEEE. CDR3 length equals 16 residues. V lost 0 bases and J lost 4; bases outside the gene matches: 6. CDR3 coding DNA: TGTGCCAGCAGCTTGGTTCAGGGGGCGAAGTACAATGAGCAGTTCTTC. This translates into CASSLVQGAKYNEQFF.

This clone was observed once. The V and J genes are TRBV5-5 and TRBJ2-3; D is uncertain. CDR1 is SGHKS and CDR2 is YYEKEE in the germline V gene (reference sequence). The V gene lost 2 bases and the J gene lost 2 bases, with 6 bases spanning the gap. The CDR3 is 13 amino acids. The CDR3 DNA reads TGTGCCAGCAGCTTAGACCTCACAGATACGCAGTATTTT. Translation: CASSLDLTDTQYF.

The J gene is TRBJ2-5, the V gene TRBV6-5; D might be TRBD1 (5 bases). The ends were cut back, 4 bases at V and 5 bases at J, with 11 bases in the middle. The CDR3 runs 13 residues. Germline V CDR1 and CDR2: MNHEY, SVGAGI. CDR3 bases: TGTGCCAGCAGTTCAGGGCTGTGGGAGACCCAGTACTTC. It translates to CASSSGLWETQYF.

This clone has just a few counts. V gene TRBV5-6 combines with J gene TRBJ2-7, with 11 bases lining up with TRBD1. CDR3 length equals 13 residues. The V and J ends lost 4 bases and 6 bases, in that order; junction bases with no gene match: 3. The germline V gene has CDR1 SGHDT and CDR2 YYEEEE. The CDR3: CASSIGQGAEQYF. CDR3 nucleotides: TGTGCCAGCAGCATAGGACAGGGGGCCGAGCAGTACTTC.

The gene calls are TRBV9 and TRBJ2-7; D may be TRBD1 or TRBD2 (6 bases each). This CDR3 region has 12 residues. The V gene lost 4 bases and the J gene lost 7 bases, with 12 bases spanning the gap. Germline CDR1 reads SGDLS; CDR2 reads YYNGEE. DNA of the CDR3: TGTGCCAGCAGCAGGAAAGGGGGGGAGCAGTACTTC. Translation gives CASSRKGGEQYF.

The chain combines TRBV28 with TRBJ1-5; D not resolved. Trimming cost V 2 bases and J 0 bases, with 14 bases left between them. Germline loops: CDR1 MDHEN, CDR2 SYDVKM. The CDR3 has 17 amino acids. CDR3 region: CASSLIRRVDSNQPQHF. The CDR3 DNA reads TGTGCCAGCAGTTTAATTCGCCGGGTTGATAGCAATCAGCCCCAGCATTTT. The full variable domain, its missing parts supplied by reference TRBV28 and TRBJ1-5, is DVKVTQSSRYLVKRTGEKVFLECVQDMDHENMFWYRQDPGLGLRLIYFSYDVKMKEKGDIPEGYSVSREKKERFSLILESASTNQTSMYLCASSLIRRVDSNQPQHFGDGTRLSIL.

The CDR3 reads CAWSGAYNEQFF. For the CDR3, the DNA is TGTGCCTGGAGTGGTGCGTACAATGAGCAGTTCTTC. The chain employs TRBV30 and TRBJ2-1; D ambiguous. Germline V CDR1 and CDR2: GTSNPN, SVGIG (reference sequence). The CDR3 sequence is 12 residues long. Trimming cost V 1 base and J 4 bases, with 5 bases left between them. The variable domain in full, completed from reference TRBV30 and TRBJ2-1, reads SQTIHQWPATLVQPVGSPLSLECTVEGTSNPNLYWYRQAAGRGLQLLFYSVGIGQISSEVPQNLSASRPQDRQFILSSKKLLLSDSGFYLCAWSGAYNEQFFGPGTRLTVL.

V and J are TRBV18 and TRBJ1-1; maybe TRBD1 (5 bases). CDR3 length: 13 residues. CDR1 is KGHSH, CDR2 LQKENI, per germline. Trimming took 5 bases from V and 2 from J, leaving 9 bases between them. CDR3 in amino acids: CASSTGVNTEAFF. The DNA of the CDR3 is TGTGCCAGCTCAACAGGAGTAAACACTGAAGCTTTCTTT.

CDR3 DNA sequence: TGTGCCAGCCTGGGGGGGGCTGGGAGCAATCAGCCCCAGCATTTT. It yields the protein CASLGGAGSNQPQHF. The chain employs TRBV2 and TRBJ1-5, with D possibly being TRBD1 (6 bases). The germline V gene encodes CDR1 SNHLY and CDR2 FYNNEI. CDR3 length: 15 amino acids. Trimming removed 8 bases at V and 1 base at J, with 15 bases between.

The rearrangement joins TRBV7-6 to TRBJ2-2; a weak D match, TRBD2 (5 bases). Germline V CDR1 and CDR2: SGHVS, FNYEAQ. There are 17 residues in the CDR3. With 2 bases removed from V and 3 bases from J, the gap between germline ends came to 16 bases. The CDR3 region has the DNA TGTGCCAGCAGCTTATTTTCGTCCCGGGGTTACACCGGGGAGCTGTTTTTT. Its translation is CASSLFSSRGYTGELFF.

The chain couples TRBV28 to TRBJ2-7, with TRBD1 matching 9 bases. This CDR3 is 15 amino acids long. V trimming: 2 bases; J trimming: 1 base; junction bases outside the gene matches: 3. The germline V gene has CDR1 MDHEN and CDR2 SYDVKM. CDR3 loop: CASSLPGTGSYEQYF. CDR3 sequence (DNA): TGTGCCAGCAGTTTACCCGGGACAGGGTCCTACGAGCAGTACTTC.

The rearrangement joins TRBV5-1 to TRBJ1-1; D unresolved. Trimming stripped 5 bases from V and 5 bases from J, with 13 bases between. CDR1 and CDR2 from the germline V gene are SGHRS and YFSETQ. The CDR3 consists of 13 residues. CDR3 region: CASSPEGVTEAFF. For the CDR3, the DNA is TGCGCCAGCAGTCCGGAGGGTGTGACTGAAGCTTTCTTT.

The CDR3 here is CSVLGTSGSYETQYF. The CDR3 nucleotides are TGCAGCGTTCTCGGGACTAGCGGGAGTTATGAGACCCAGTACTTC. The chain carries TRBV29-1 and TRBJ2-5; 14 bases are shared with TRBD2. CDR1 and CDR2 (germline): SQVTM, ANQGSEA. The junction had 7 bases not matched to a gene; V was cut back by 5 bases and J by 5 bases. This CDR3 contains 15 residues.

This clone appeared a few times. The chain combines TRBV2 with TRBJ1-2; 10 nucleotides match TRBD1. With V trimmed by 7 bases and J by 1 base, 6 bases remained unmatched. Germline loops: CDR1 SNHLY, CDR2 FYNNEI. This CDR3 region has 15 residues. The DNA of the CDR3 is TGTGCCAGCACCCCTTGGACAGGGGGTAACTATGGCTACACCTTC. This encodes CASTPWTGGNYGYTF. The full variable domain, in which reference TRBV2 and TRBJ1-2 provide the parts outside the CDR3, is EPEVTQTPSHQVTQMGQEVILRCVPISNHLYFYWYRQILGQKVEFLVSFYNNEISEKSEIFDDQFSVERPDGSNFTLKIRSTKLEDSAMYFCASTPWTGGNYGYTFGSGTRLTVV.

This clone was observed a few times. V usage is TRBV7-3 and J usage is TRBJ2-7, with 8 bases lining up with TRBD1. Losses at the gene ends were 5 bases for V and 3 bases for J; bases not matched to a gene: 3. CDR3 length: 13 amino acids. Germline V gene sequence: CDR1 SGHTA, CDR2 FQGTGA. CDR3 sequence: CASSHGTGYEQYF. DNA for the CDR3: TGTGCCAGCAGCCACGGGACAGGCTACGAGCAGTACTTC.

The gene calls are TRBV2 and TRBJ2-1, with 8 nucleotides matching TRBD2. This CDR3 contains 17 residues. With 5 bases clipped from V and 7 bases from J, the junction kept 16 bases outside the gene matches. Looked up from germline, CDR1 is SNHLY and CDR2 is FYNNEI. CDR3 in DNA: TGTGCCAGCAGTCGCCCCGGGAATAGCGGGATGGGGAATGAGCAGTTCTTC. It specifies CASSRPGNSGMGNEQFF. The entire variable domain, with the rest obtained from reference TRBV2 and TRBJ2-1, is as follows: EPEVTQTPSHQVTQMGQEVILRCVPISNHLYFYWYRQILGQKVEFLVSFYNNEISEKSEIFDDQFSVERPDGSNFTLKIRSTKLEDSAMYFCASSRPGNSGMGNEQFFGPGTRLTVL.

The chain links TRBV4-1 to TRBJ1-1, with D maybe TRBD1 (6 bases). CDR1 MGHRA and CDR2 YSYEKL come from the germline V gene. The CDR3 totals 16 residues. Trimming cost V 3 bases and J 1 base, with 15 bases left between them. The CDR3 region has the DNA TGCGCCAGCAGCCACTTTGGAGGGGGTGGGAACACTGAAGCTTTCTTT. It encodes CASSHFGGGGNTEAFF.

V gene TRBV7-2 combines with J gene TRBJ2-2; D is uncertain. The CDR3 totals 15 residues. V lost 1 base to trimming and J lost 0 bases, with 6 bases between them. Germline loops: CDR1 SGHTA, CDR2 FQGNSA. In nucleotides, the CDR3 is TGTGCCAGCAGCTTAGGGCAGGCGAACACCGGGGAGCTGTTTTTT. This encodes CASSLGQANTGELFF.

The chain combines TRBV19 with TRBJ1-4; D is perhaps TRBD1 (5 bases). V was pared by 8 bases and J by 1 base, with 14 bases between. This CDR3 comprises 15 residues. CDR1 is LNHDA and CDR2 is SQIVND in the germline V gene (reference sequence). CDR3 bases: TGTGCCAGTGGTCCCATCGGGGGAACTAATGAAAAACTGTTTTTT. Amino acids: CASGPIGGTNEKLFF.

This clone appeared a single time. The chain combines TRBV28 with TRBJ1-3, with a tentative D call TRBD1 (5 bases). This CDR3 spans 18 amino acids. Germline values: CDR1 MDHEN, CDR2 SYDVKM. Trimming pared 6 bases from V and 2 bases from J, leaving 23 bases between. The CDR3 loop reads CASSENGATEHPGNTIYF. CDR3 nucleotides: TGTGCCAGCAGCGAAAACGGGGCTACTGAGCACCCTGGAAACACCATATATTTT.

V is TRBV7-9 and J is TRBJ1-2, with 7 bases fitting TRBD1. Germline loops: CDR1 SEHNR, CDR2 FQNEAQ (reference sequence). This CDR3 spans 13 amino acids. The ends lost 3 bases at V and 8 bases at J; junction bases unmatched: 6. CDR3 protein: CASSLGTARGYTF. The DNA for the CDR3 is TGTGCCAGCAGCTTGGGGACAGCCAGGGGCTACACCTTC. The full variable domain, rest sourced from reference TRBV7-9 and TRBJ1-2, is DTGVSQNPRHKITKRGQNVTFRCDPISEHNRLYWYRQTLGQGPEFLTYFQNEAQLEKSRLLSDRFSAERPKGSFSTLEIQRTEQGDSAMYLCASSLGTARGYTFGSGTRLTVV.

The genes are TRBV5-4 and TRBJ2-7; 8 bases map to TRBD2. Germline assignment: CDR1 SGHNT and CDR2 YYREEE (reference sequence). This CDR3 is 13 amino acids long. Trimming removed 9 bases from V and 1 base from J; junction bases left unmatched: 6. The CDR3 coding sequence is TGTGCCACCCGGGGGGGTATGTCCTACGAGCAGTACTTC. Its translation: CATRGGMSYEQYF.

The chain carries TRBV4-2 and TRBJ2-7, with D perhaps matching TRBD2 (6 bases). This CDR3 is 15 amino acids long. With 4 bases removed from V and 3 bases from J, the gap between germline ends came to 16 bases. Per the germline V gene, CDR1 is LGHNA and CDR2 is YNFKEQ. The CDR3: CASSRTLAENYEQYF. CDR3 bases: TGTGCCAGCAGCCGGACCTTAGCGGAGAACTACGAGCAGTACTTC.

Here the CDR3 reads CASSPSSRSGELFF. The DNA for the CDR3 is TGCGCCAGCAGCCCGTCTTCTCGGTCCGGGGAGCTGTTTTTT. This chain uses TRBV5-1 with TRBJ2-2; D not resolved. Trimming left V 4 bases short and J 6 bases short, with 13 bases between. The CDR3 loop spans 14 amino acids. The V gene's germline CDR1 is SGHRS and CDR2 YFSETQ.

The rearrangement links TRBV11-1 to TRBJ1-3; 7 nucleotides agree with TRBD1. There are 16 residues in the CDR3. Losses at the gene ends were 3 bases for V and 3 bases for J; bases not matched to a gene: 8. Germline V CDR1 and CDR2: SGHAT, FQDESV (reference sequence). In nucleotides, the CDR3 is TGTGCCAGCAGCTTCTCGACAGGGAGAGATGGAAACACCATATATTTT. The encoded protein is CASSFSTGRDGNTIYF.

Concerning this clone: The sample holds other DNA sequences that translate to the same CDR3. V is TRBV5-6 and J is TRBJ1-1, with D possibly TRBD1 on 6 matching bases. The CDR3 covers 13 residues. The V gene's germline CDR1 is SGHDT and CDR2 YYEEEE. Between the trimmed V and J ends, which lost 4 bases and 5 bases, there was a span of 12 bases. The CDR3: CASSPSTGTEAFF. The CDR3, as DNA: TGTGCCAGCAGCCCCTCGACAGGAACTGAAGCTTTCTTT.

The chain joins TRBV7-9 to TRBJ1-1; D not resolved. Germline V gene lookup returns CDR1 SEHNR and CDR2 FQNEAQ (reference sequence). The V and J ends lost 5 bases and 0 bases respectively, with 10 bases between them. The CDR3 consists of 14 residues. The CDR3 sequence is CASSLSTMNTEAFF. CDR3 bases: TGTGCCAGCAGCCTCTCGACCATGAACACTGAAGCTTTCTTT.